These 6 T cell receptor beta chains came from one sample sequenced in a study of long-term antiretroviral therapy in people with HIV. At the survey level, the v3.0 immunoSEQ assay was run. Here immunoSEQ multiplex PCR was the method, and the copy in TCRdb shows in-frame clones only, minus some. The data hold about 20,000 clones, with more than 75% observed a single time. The material sequenced was unsorted PBMCs, taken 1.8 years before starting antiretroviral therapy. The receptor set was obtained from a woman in her twenties or thirties with HIV.

This chain links TRBV4-1 with TRBJ2-1; no clear D. The CDR3 consists of 14 residues. V gave up 0 bases and J gave up 5 bases, with 8 bases separating them. CDR1 MGHRA and CDR2 YSYEKL come from the germline V gene. The CDR3 DNA reads TGCGCCAGCAGCCAAGACCCATGGGACAATGAGCAGTTCTTC. It is translated as CASSQDPWDNEQFF.

There are a few counts of this clone. The chain joins TRBV7-9 to TRBJ2-2, with TRBD1 as a possible D gene (6 bases). The CDR3 is made up of 15 amino acids. Germline values: CDR1 SEHNR, CDR2 FQNEAQ (reference sequence). Trimming removed 1 base at V and 5 bases at J, with 11 bases between. CDR3: CASSLVGAGTGELFF. CDR3 nucleotides: TGTGCCAGCAGCTTAGTGGGGGCTGGTACCGGGGAGCTGTTTTTT.

The genes are TRBV13 and TRBJ2-3; D is uncertain. The CDR3 totals 14 residues. The germline V gene encodes CDR1 PRHDT and CDR2 FYEKMQ (reference sequence). V lost 5 bases and J 0 bases, leaving 9 bases between the germline ends. CDR3 sequence: CASSPRQSTDTQYF. The DNA for the CDR3 is TGTGCCAGCAGCCCCAGGCAGAGCACAGATACGCAGTATTTT.

This chain links TRBV19 with TRBJ1-1; D not resolved. V was shortened by 7 bases and J by 1 base, with 7 bases between the two germline ends. Germline V gene sequence: CDR1 LNHDA, CDR2 SQIVND (reference sequence). This CDR3 contains 12 residues. CDR3 DNA sequence: TGTGCCAGTACCCGGGGGAACACTGAAGCTTTCTTT. It yields the protein CASTRGNTEAFF.

The V and J genes are TRBV27 and TRBJ1-2; D unresolved. Trimming pared 4 bases from V and 1 base from J, leaving 7 bases between. Germline-derived CDR1 and CDR2 are MNHEY and SMNVEV (reference sequence). The CDR3 is made up of 13 amino acids. CDR3 amino acids: CASSSYINYGYTF. DNA of the CDR3: TGTGCCAGCAGTTCCTACATTAACTATGGCTACACCTTC.

The chain recombines TRBV5-1 with TRBJ2-1, with D unresolved. Trimming cost V 1 base and J 6 bases, with 2 bases left between them. The germline V gene has CDR1 SGHRS and CDR2 YFSETQ. This CDR3 spans 11 amino acids. CDR3 amino acids: CASSLLNEQFF. As DNA, the CDR3 is TGCGCCAGCAGCTTGCTCAATGAGCAGTTCTTC.